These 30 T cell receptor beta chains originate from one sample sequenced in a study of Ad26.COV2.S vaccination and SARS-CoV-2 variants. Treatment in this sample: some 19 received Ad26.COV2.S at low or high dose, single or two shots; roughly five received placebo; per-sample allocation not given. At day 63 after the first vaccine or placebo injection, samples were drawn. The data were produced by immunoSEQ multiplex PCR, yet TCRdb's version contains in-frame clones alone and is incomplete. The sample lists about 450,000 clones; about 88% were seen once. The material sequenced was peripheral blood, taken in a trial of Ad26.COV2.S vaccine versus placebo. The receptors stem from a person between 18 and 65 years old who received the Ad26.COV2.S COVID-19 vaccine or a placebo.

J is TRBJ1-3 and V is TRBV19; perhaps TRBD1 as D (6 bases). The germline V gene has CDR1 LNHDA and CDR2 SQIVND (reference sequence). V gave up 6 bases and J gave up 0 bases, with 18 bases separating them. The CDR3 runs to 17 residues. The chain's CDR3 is CASRWKGGAGSGNTIYF. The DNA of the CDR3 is TGTGCCAGTAGGTGGAAAGGGGGGGCCGGCTCTGGAAACACCATATATTTT.

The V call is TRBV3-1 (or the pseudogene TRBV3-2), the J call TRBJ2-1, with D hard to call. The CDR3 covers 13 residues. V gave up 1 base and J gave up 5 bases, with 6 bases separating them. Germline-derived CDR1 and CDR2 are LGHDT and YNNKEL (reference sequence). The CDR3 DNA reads TGTGCCAGCAGCCAAGGACGTAACAATGAGCAGTTCTTC. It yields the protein CASSQGRNNEQFF.

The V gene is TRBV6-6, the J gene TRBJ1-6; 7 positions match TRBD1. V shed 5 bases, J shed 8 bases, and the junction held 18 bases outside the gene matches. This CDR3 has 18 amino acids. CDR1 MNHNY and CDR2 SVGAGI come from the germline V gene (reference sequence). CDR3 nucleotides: TGTGCCAGCAGTCCTAGACAGGGAGTTATCTATTGGGATTCACCCCTCCACTTT. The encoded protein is CASSPRQGVIYWDSPLHF.

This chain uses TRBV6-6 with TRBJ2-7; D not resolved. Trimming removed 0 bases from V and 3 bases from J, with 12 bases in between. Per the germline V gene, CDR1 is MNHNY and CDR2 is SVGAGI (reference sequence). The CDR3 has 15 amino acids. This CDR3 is CASSYSNSGSYEQYV. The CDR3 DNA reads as TGTGCCAGCAGTTACTCGAATTCAGGAAGCTACGAGCAGTACGTC.

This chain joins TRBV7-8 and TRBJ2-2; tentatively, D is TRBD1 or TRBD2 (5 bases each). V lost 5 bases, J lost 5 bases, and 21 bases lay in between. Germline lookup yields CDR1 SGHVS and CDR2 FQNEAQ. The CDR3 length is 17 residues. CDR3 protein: CASSPTATRGPTGELFF. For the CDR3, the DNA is TGTGCCAGCAGCCCTACCGCGACACGGGGCCCTACCGGGGAGCTGTTTTTT.

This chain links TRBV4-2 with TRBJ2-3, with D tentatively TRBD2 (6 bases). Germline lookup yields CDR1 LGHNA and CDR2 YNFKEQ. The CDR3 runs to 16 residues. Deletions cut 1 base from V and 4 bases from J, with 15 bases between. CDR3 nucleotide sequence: TGTGCCAGCAGCCAAGTTGGGCTAGCGTCGGCAGATACGCAGTATTTT. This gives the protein CASSQVGLASADTQYF.

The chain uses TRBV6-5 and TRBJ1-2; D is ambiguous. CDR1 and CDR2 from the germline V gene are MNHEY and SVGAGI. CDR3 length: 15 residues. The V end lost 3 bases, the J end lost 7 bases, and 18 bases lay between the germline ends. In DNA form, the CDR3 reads TGTGCCAGCAGTTATATATTGCGGGGTTCGGGTGGCTACACCTTC. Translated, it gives CASSYILRGSGGYTF.

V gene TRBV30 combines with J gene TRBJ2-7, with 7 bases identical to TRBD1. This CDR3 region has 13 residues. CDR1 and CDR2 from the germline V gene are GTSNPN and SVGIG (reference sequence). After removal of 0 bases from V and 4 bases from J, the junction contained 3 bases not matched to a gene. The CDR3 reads CAWSVQGNYEQYF. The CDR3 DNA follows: TGTGCCTGGAGTGTACAGGGGAATTACGAGCAGTACTTC.

The CDR3 spells CASSSVGHSLKYEQYF. In nucleotides, the CDR3 is TGTGCCAGCAGCTCCGTCGGACATTCCCTAAAGTACGAGCAGTACTTC. The chain combines TRBV7-9 with TRBJ2-7; a possible D gene is TRBD1 (5 bases). Trimming took 4 bases from V and 4 from J, leaving 20 bases between them. Germline V gene lookup returns CDR1 SEHNR and CDR2 FQNEAQ (reference sequence). The CDR3 consists of 16 residues.

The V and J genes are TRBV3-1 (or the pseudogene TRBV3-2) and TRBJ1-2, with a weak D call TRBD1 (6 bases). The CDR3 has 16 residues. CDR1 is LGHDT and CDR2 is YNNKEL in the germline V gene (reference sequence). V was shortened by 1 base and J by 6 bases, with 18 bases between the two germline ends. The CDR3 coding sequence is TGTGCCAGCAGCCAAGTAACTGGCAGGGGTGGCGATGGCTACACCTTC. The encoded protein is CASSQVTGRGGDGYTF.

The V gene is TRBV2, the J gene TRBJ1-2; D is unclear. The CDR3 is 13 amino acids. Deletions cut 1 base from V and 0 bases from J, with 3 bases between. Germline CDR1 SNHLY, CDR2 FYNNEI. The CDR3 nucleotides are TGTGCCAGCAGTGAAGGAGCTAACTATGGCTACACCTTC. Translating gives CASSEGANYGYTF.

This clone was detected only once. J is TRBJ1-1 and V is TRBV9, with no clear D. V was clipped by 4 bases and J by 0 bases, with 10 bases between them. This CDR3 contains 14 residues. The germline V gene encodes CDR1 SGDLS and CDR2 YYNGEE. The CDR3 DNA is TGTGCCAGCAGCCTCGGAGTTTTGAACACTGAAGCTTTCTTT. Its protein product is CASSLGVLNTEAFF.

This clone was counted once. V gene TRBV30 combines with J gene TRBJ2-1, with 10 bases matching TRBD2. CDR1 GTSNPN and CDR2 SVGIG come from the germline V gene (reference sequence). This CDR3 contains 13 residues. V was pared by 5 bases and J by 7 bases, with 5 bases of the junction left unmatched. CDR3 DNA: TGTGCCTGGGGGGCTAGCGGGAGAAATGAGCAGTTCTTC. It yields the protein CAWGASGRNEQFF.

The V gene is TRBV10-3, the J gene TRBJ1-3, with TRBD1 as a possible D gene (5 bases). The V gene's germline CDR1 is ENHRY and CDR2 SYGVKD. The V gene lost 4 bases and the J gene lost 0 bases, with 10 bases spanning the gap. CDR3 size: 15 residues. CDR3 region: CAISVGLISGNTIYF. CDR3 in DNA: TGTGCCATCAGTGTGGGACTGATCTCTGGAAACACCATATATTTT.

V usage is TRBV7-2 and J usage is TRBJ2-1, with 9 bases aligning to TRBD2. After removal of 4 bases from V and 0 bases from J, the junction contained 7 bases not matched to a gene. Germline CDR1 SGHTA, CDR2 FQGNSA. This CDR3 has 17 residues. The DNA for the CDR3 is TGTGCCAGCAGCTCCCGCGGGGGGGCGAGCTCCTACAATGAGCAGTTCTTC. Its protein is CASSSRGGASSYNEQFF.

As DNA, the CDR3 is TGTGCCAGCAGCCTCCTATCTAGCGGTTCTAGCACAGATACGCAGTATTTT. This encodes CASSLLSSGSSTDTQYF. The chain is built from TRBV9 and TRBJ2-3, with 7 bases matching TRBD2. The germline V gene has CDR1 SGDLS and CDR2 YYNGEE. CDR3 length equals 17 residues. Trimming at V came to 4 bases and at J to 0 bases, leaving 11 bases not matched to a gene.

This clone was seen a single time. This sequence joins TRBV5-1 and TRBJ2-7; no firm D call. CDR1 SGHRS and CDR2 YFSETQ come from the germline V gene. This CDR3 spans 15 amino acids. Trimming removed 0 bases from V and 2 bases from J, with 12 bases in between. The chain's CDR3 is CASSLERNIAYEQYF. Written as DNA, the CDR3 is TGCGCCAGCAGCTTGGAGCGTAACATCGCCTACGAGCAGTACTTC.

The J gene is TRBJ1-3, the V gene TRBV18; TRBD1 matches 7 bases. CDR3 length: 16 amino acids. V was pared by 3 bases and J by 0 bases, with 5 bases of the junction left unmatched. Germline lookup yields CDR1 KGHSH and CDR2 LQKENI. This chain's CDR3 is CASSPTGTDSGNTIYF. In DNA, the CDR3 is TGTGCCAGCTCACCTACCGGGACAGACTCTGGAAACACCATATATTTT.

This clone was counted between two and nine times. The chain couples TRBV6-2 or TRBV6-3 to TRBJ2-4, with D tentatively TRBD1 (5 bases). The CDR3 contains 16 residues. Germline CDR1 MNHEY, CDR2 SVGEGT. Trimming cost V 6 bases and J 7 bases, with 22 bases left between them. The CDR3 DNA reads TGTGCCAGCAGCGATCCCCCAGCAACAGGACCGAACATTCAGTACTTC. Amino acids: CASSDPPATGPNIQYF.

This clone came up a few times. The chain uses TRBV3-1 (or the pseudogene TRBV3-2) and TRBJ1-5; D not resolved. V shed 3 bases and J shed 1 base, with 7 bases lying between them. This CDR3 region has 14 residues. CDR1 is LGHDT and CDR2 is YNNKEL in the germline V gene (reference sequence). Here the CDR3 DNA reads TGTGCCAGCAGCCAGGTGGGGAGCAATCAGCCCCAGCATTTT. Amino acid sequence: CASSQVGSNQPQHF.

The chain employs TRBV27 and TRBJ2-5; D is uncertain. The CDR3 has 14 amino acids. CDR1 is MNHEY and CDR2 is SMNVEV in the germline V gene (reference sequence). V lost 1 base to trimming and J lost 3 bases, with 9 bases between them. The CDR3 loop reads CASSLLGPKETQYF. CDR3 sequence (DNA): TGTGCCAGCAGTTTATTGGGCCCTAAAGAGACCCAGTACTTC.

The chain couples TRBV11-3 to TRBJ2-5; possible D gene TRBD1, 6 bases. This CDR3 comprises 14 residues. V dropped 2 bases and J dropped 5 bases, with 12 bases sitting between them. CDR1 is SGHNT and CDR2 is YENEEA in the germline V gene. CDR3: CASSLTGTLETQYF. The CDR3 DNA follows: TGTGCCAGCAGCTTAACAGGGACCTTGGAGACCCAGTACTTC.

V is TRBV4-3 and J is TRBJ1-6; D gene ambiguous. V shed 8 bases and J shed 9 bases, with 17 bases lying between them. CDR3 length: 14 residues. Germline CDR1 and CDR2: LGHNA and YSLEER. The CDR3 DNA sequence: TGCGCCAGCTTAGGTGAGATCAGTCGTTCACCCCTCCACTTT. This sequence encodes CASLGEISRSPLHF.

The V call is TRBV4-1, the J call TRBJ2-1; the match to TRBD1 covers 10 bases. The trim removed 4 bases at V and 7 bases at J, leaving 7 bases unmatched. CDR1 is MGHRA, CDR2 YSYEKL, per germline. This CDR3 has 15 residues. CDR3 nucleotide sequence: TGCGCCAGCAGCCGAGGGGACAGGGGTTTTAATGAGCAGTTCTTC. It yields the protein CASSRGDRGFNEQFF.

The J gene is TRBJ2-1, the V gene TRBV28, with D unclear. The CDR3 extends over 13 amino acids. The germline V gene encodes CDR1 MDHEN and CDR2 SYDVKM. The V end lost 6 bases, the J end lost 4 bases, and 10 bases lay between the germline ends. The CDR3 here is CASSPLQYNEQFF. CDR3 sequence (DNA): TGTGCCAGCAGCCCCCTTCAATACAATGAGCAGTTCTTC.

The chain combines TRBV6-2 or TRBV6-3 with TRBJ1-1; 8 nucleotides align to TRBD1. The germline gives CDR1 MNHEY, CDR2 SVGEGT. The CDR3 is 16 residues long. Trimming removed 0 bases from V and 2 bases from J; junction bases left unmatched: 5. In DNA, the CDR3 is TGTGCCAGCAGTTACTCAGCTGACAGGGGTAACACTGAAGCTTTCTTT. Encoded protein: CASSYSADRGNTEAFF.

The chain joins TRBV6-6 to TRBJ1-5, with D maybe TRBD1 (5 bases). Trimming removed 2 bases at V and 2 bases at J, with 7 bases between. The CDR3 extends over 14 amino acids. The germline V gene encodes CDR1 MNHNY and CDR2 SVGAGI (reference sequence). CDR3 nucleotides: TGTGCCAGCAGTTACAGCAGGGGCAATCAGCCCCAGCATTTT. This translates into CASSYSRGNQPQHF.

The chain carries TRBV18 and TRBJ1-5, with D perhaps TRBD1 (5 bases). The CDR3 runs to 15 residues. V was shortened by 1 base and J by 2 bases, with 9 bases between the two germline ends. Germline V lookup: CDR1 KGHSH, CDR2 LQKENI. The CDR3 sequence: CASSPRGARNQPQHF. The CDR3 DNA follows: TGTGCCAGCTCACCACGAGGGGCCCGCAATCAGCCCCAGCATTTT.

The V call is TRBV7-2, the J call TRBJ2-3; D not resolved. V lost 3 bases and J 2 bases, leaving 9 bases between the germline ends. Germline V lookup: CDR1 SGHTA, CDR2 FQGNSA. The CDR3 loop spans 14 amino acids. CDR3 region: CASSFGQLTDTQYF. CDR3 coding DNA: TGTGCCAGCAGCTTCGGCCAACTCACAGATACGCAGTATTTT.

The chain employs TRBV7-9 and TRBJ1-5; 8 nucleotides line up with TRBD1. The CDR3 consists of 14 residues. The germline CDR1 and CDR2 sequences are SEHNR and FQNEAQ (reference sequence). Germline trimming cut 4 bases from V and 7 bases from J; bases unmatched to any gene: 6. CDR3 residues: CASSSDRGVQPQHF. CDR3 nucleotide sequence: TGTGCCAGCAGCTCAGACAGGGGCGTGCAGCCCCAGCATTTT.